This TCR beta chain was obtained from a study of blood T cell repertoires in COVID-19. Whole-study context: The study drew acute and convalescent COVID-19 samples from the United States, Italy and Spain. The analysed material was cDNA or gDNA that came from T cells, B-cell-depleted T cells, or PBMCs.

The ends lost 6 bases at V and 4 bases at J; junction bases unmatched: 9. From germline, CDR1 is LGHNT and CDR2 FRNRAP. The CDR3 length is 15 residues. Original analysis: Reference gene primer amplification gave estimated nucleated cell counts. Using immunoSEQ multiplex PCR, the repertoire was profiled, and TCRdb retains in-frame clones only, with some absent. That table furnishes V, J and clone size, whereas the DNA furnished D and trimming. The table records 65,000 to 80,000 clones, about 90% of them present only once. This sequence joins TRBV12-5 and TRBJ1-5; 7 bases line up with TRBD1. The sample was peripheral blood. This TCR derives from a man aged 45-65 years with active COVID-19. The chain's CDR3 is CASGLPGTDNQPQHF. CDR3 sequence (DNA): TGTGCTAGTGGCTTGCCCGGGACAGATAATCAGCCCCAGCATTTT.